These 18 T cell receptor beta chains came from one sample sequenced in a study of CD8 T cells in ankylosing spondylitis. Each CDR3 protein gets one entry after TCRdb re-called the 5' RACE reads with MiXCR. This sample has 250,000 or so distinct CDR3 sequences, with about 24% found just once. Sequencing was done on a sample of blood, either unsorted or a sorted T cell fraction (not recorded which). Receptors were obtained from a male donor with ankylosing spondylitis or in good health (not recorded which).

This chain connects TRBV20-1 to TRBJ2-3, with D maybe TRBD1 (5 bases). CDR1 DFQATT and CDR2 SNEGSKA come from the germline V gene (reference sequence). CDR3 length equals 13 residues. V lost 4 bases, J lost 2 bases, and 10 bases lay in between. The chain's CDR3 is CSAKVTATDTQYF. The CDR3 DNA sequence: TGCAGTGCTAAGGTGACAGCCACAGATACGCAGTATTTT.

This clonotype was seen ten or more times. The J gene is TRBJ1-3, the V gene TRBV29-1; D is ambiguous. Germline V gives CDR1 SQVTM, CDR2 ANQGSEA. The CDR3 runs to 13 residues. With 1 base removed from V and 2 bases from J, the gap between germline ends came to 6 bases. The CDR3 reads CSVEAGTGNTIYF. The CDR3, as DNA: TGCAGCGTTGAAGCTGGAACTGGAAACACCATATATTTT. The full variable domain, its missing parts supplied by reference TRBV29-1 and TRBJ1-3, is SAVISQKPSRDICQRGTSLTIQCQVDSQVTMMFWYRQQPGQSLTLIATANQGSEATYESGFVIDKFPISRPNLTFSTLTVSNMSPEDSSIYLCSVEAGTGNTIYFGEGSWLTVV.

This clonotype was seen at least ten times. The rearrangement links TRBV3-1 to TRBJ1-2; 8 bases match TRBD1. V was clipped by 2 bases and J by 1 base; unmatched bases: 6. Germline V lookup: CDR1 LGHDT, CDR2 YNNKEL (reference sequence). CDR3 length equals 16 residues. CDR3 region: CASSQKGTGHNYGYTF. The CDR3 bases are TGTGCCAGCAGCCAAAAAGGGACAGGCCATAACTATGGCTACACCTTC.

The chain uses TRBV3-1 and TRBJ2-1; 11 bases fit TRBD2. The CDR3 is 16 amino acids. Germline V CDR1 and CDR2: LGHDT, YNNKEL (reference sequence). V lost 4 bases, J lost 9 bases, and 11 bases stayed unmatched. For the CDR3, the DNA is TGTGCCAGCAGCCGAGACATAGCGGGGGGGCGGGCTGAGCAGTTCTTC. Residues: CASSRDIAGGRAEQFF.

The chain uses TRBV5-6 and TRBJ2-7; D is perhaps TRBD2 (6 bases). The germline V gene encodes CDR1 SGHDT and CDR2 YYEEEE. V shed 0 bases and J shed 2 bases, with 9 bases lying between them. The CDR3 is 14 residues long. The CDR3 reads CASSLGGVTYEQYF. As DNA, the CDR3 is TGTGCCAGCAGCTTGGGGGGGGTGACCTACGAGCAGTACTTC.

V is TRBV12-3 or TRBV12-4 and J is TRBJ2-1; D gene unclear. V lost 6 bases, J lost 2 bases, and 14 bases lay in between. The CDR3 length is 15 residues. The CDR3 loop reads CASSSPGITYNEQFF. The CDR3 DNA sequence: TGTGCCAGCAGCTCACCAGGAATAACCTACAATGAGCAGTTCTTC.

Ten or more counts support this clonotype. The rearrangement joins TRBV7-3 to TRBJ2-7, with 8 bases that match TRBD2. Germline lookup yields CDR1 SGHTA and CDR2 FQGTGA. This CDR3 spans 15 amino acids. Unmatched junction bases numbered 6, after V lost 5 bases and J lost 0 bases. CDR3 loop: CASSAYSGASYEQYF. CDR3 sequence (DNA): TGTGCCAGCAGCGCCTATAGCGGGGCCTCCTACGAGCAGTACTTC.

This clonotype was detected a few times. This chain connects TRBV20-1 to TRBJ2-3; D may match TRBD1 or TRBD2 (5 bases each). This CDR3 spans 14 amino acids. Trimming left V 2 bases short and J 2 bases short, with 11 bases between. Per the germline V gene, CDR1 is DFQATT and CDR2 is SNEGSKA (reference sequence). The CDR3 DNA sequence: TGCAGTGCTAGAAGGGACCCCAACACAGATACGCAGTATTTT. It encodes CSARRDPNTDTQYF.

This clonotype was recorded at least ten times. The rearrangement links TRBV5-1 to TRBJ1-5, with TRBD1 matching 9 bases. The V gene's germline CDR1 is SGHRS and CDR2 YFSETQ. After removal of 7 bases from V and 4 bases from J, the junction contained 6 bases not matched to a gene. CDR3 length: 14 residues. The CDR3 DNA reads as TGCGCCAGCTCTCCCGGGACAGGGAATCAGCCCCAGCATTTT. Protein sequence: CASSPGTGNQPQHF.

J is TRBJ1-1 and V is TRBV29-1, with 7 nucleotides matching TRBD1. CDR1 is SQVTM and CDR2 is ANQGSEA in the germline V gene. This CDR3 contains 13 residues. V lost 8 bases to trimming and J lost 1 base; unmatched junction nucleotides: 7. CDR3 sequence (DNA): TGCAGCATAGGGGGACAGCAGAACACTGAAGCTTTCTTT. Protein product: CSIGGQQNTEAFF.

CDR3 coding DNA: TGTGCCAGCAGCTTAAGAATCGGGGCTGACGAGCAGTACTTC. Its translation is CASSLRIGADEQYF. The chain recombines TRBV7-2 with TRBJ2-7, with D perhaps TRBD1 or TRBD2 (5 bases each). The CDR3 contains 14 residues. Trimming took 2 bases from V and 5 from J, leaving 13 bases between them. Germline lookup yields CDR1 SGHTA and CDR2 FQGNSA.

The CDR3 DNA is TGTGCCAGCAGTGTTGGGGGGCCGCCCTACGAGCAGTACTTC. Protein sequence: CASSVGGPPYEQYF. The rearrangement uses TRBV6-1 and TRBJ2-7, with D perhaps matching TRBD1 or TRBD2 (6 bases each). This CDR3 has 14 amino acids. The V gene's germline CDR1 is MNHNS and CDR2 SASEGT. Trimming stripped 4 bases from V and 2 bases from J, with 12 bases between.

This clonotype has ten or more counts. This chain uses TRBV10-1 with TRBJ1-1; no definite D call. This CDR3 is 15 amino acids long. Trimming took off 0 bases at V and 5 bases at J, with 13 bases between the two ends. Per the germline V gene, CDR1 is WNHNN and CDR2 is SYGVQD (reference sequence). CDR3 region: CASSESPISGTEAFF. CDR3 DNA: TGCGCCAGCAGTGAGTCCCCGATCTCGGGAACTGAAGCTTTCTTT.

This clonotype came up once. This chain's CDR3 is CATSDSVRPTDTQYF. The CDR3 bases are TGTGCCACCAGTGACAGCGTCAGACCCACAGATACGCAGTATTTT. The rearrangement links TRBV24-1 to TRBJ2-3; unclear D gene. The CDR3 runs to 15 residues. The germline CDR1 and CDR2 sequences are KGHDR and SFDVKD. V gave up 4 bases and J gave up 2 bases, with 12 bases separating them.

Regarding this clonotype: This clone may be a read error of a much larger clone one base away. The chain is built from TRBV12-3 or TRBV12-4 and TRBJ1-5; D perhaps matches TRBD1 (5 bases). This CDR3 spans 15 amino acids. The CDR3 DNA sequence: TGTGCCAGCAGTTTCAGGGACCCTAGCATTCAGCCCCAGCATTTT. It translates to CASSFRDPSIQPQHF.

This clonotype was seen a few times. The chain employs TRBV3-1 and TRBJ2-5; TRBD1 aligns across 9 bases. The ends lost 5 bases at V and 5 bases at J; junction bases unmatched: 6. Germline CDR1 and CDR2: LGHDT and YNNKEL (reference sequence). This CDR3 has 14 residues. The CDR3 spells CASSGNRGRETQYF. DNA of the CDR3: TGTGCCAGCAGCGGAAACAGGGGGCGGGAGACCCAGTACTTC.

The V call is TRBV20-1, the J call TRBJ2-1; TRBD1 is a possible D gene (6 bases). The CDR3 runs 13 residues. Germline CDR1 reads DFQATT; CDR2 reads SNEGSKA (reference sequence). V gave up 6 bases and J gave up 3 bases, with 12 bases separating them. CDR3 amino acids: CSALQGNYNEQFF. The CDR3 nucleotides are TGCAGTGCCCTCCAGGGGAACTACAATGAGCAGTTCTTC.

The rearrangement links TRBV5-5 to TRBJ2-3, with 9 positions matching TRBD1. Germline lookup yields CDR1 SGHKS and CDR2 YYEKEE (reference sequence). Germline trimming cut 3 bases from V and 14 bases from J; bases unmatched to any gene: 7. CDR3 length equals 12 residues. The CDR3 nucleotides read TGTGCCAGCAGCTCCCCGGGACAGGGAACGTATTTT. This gives the protein CASSSPGQGTYF.